This T cell receptor (beta chain) was sequenced during a study of shared clonotypes between healthy human individuals. General study points: Among several donors, about 4.6% of naive CD4 clonotypes were found in common. Among the subsets, naive ones generally showed larger estimated richness than memory ones.

In the study's own analysis: ImmunoSEQ supplied junction-only sequences lacking quality scores, so filtering was different. The method was immunoSEQ multiplex PCR; TCRdb's version includes in-frame clones alone and lacks a portion of them. V, J and clone size reflect that table, while D and trimming were determined from the DNA. In the table there are over 2 million clones, 85% to 95% of which are singletons. This clone was counted once. Its antigen is not identified. A CD45RA-negative memory subset and a CD45RA+ naive subset were separated from the CD4+ cells. Germline V gives CDR1 SNHLY, CDR2 FYNNEI. The germline V and J ends were trimmed by 4 bases and 6 bases, with 7 bases remaining between them. This CDR3 contains 11 residues.

This receptor was taken from a man aged 18 to 29 in good health. The sample was naive CD4+ T cells sorted from blood. Subset described: CD45RA+ positively selected. This chain links TRBV2 with TRBJ2-7; D is undetermined. CDR3 in amino acids: CASSASLEQYF. Here the CDR3 DNA reads TGTGCCAGCAGTGCGTCCCTCGAGCAGTACTTC.